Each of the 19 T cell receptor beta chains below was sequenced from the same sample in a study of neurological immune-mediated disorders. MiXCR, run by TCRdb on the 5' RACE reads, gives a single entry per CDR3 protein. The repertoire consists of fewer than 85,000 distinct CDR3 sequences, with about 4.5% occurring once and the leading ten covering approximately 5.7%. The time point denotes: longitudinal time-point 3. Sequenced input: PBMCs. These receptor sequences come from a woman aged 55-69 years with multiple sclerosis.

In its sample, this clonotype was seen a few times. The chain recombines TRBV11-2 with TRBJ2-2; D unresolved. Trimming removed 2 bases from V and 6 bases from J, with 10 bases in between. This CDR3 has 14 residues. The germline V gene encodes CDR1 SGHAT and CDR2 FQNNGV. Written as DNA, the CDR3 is TGTGCCAGCAGCTTATCGGGCGTGGCCGGGGAGCTGTTTTTT. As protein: CASSLSGVAGELFF.

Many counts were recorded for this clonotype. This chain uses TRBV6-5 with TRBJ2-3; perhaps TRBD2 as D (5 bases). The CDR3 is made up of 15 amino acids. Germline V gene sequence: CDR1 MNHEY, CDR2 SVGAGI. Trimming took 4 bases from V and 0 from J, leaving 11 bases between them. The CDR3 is CASSLLAASTDTQYF. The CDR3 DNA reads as TGTGCCAGCAGTTTGCTAGCAGCTAGCACAGATACGCAGTATTTT.

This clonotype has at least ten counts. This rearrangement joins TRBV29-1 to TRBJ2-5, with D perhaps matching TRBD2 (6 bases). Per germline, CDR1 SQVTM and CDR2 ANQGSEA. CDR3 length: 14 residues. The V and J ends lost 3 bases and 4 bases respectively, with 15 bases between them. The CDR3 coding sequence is TGCAGCGTTGATCCGGGACTGGCGCGAGAGACCCAGTACTTC. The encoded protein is CSVDPGLARETQYF.

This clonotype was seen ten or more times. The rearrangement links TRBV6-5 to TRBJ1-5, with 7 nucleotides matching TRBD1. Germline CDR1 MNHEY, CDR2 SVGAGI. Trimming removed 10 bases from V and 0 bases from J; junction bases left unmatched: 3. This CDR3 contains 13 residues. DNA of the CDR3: TGTGCCACGGGACAGTTTAGCAATCAGCCCCAGCATTTT. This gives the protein CATGQFSNQPQHF.

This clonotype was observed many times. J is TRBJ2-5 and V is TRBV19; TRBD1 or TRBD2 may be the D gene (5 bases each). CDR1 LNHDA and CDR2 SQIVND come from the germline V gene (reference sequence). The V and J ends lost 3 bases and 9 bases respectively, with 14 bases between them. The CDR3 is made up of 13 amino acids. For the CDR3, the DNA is TGTGCCAGTAGTATCCGGGACCCTTCAGCCCAGTACTTC. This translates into CASSIRDPSAQYF.

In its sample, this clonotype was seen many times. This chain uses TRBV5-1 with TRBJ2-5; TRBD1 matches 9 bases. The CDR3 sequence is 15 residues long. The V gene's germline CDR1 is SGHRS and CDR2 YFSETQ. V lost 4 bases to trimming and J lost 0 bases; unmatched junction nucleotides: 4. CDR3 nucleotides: TGCGCCAGCAGCACCGGGACAGGGTACCAAGAGACCCAGTACTTC. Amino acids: CASSTGTGYQETQYF.

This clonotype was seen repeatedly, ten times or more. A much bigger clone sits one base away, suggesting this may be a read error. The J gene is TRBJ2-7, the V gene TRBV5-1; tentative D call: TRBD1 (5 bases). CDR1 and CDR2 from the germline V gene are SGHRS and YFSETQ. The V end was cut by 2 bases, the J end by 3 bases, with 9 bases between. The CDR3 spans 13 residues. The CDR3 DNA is TGCGCCAGCAGCTTATCGACAGACTACGAGCAGTACTTC. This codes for CASSLSTDYEQYF.

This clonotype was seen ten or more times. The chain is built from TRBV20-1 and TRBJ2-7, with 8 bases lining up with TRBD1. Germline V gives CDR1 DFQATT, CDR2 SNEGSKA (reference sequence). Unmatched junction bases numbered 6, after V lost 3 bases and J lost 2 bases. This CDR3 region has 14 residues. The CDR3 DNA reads TGCAGTGCTAGGCCCCGGACAGGGCCCTACGAGCAGTACTTC. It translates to CSARPRTGPYEQYF.

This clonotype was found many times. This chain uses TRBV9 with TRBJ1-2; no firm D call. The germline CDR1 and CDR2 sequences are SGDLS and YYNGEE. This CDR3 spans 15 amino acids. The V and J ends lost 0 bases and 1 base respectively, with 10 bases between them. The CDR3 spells CASSVDGGVNYGYTF. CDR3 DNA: TGTGCCAGCAGCGTAGATGGTGGAGTTAACTATGGCTACACCTTC. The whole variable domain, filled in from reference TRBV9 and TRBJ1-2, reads DSGVTQTPKHLITATGQRVTLRCSPRSGDLSVYWYQQSLDQGLQFLIQYYNGEERAKGNILERFSAQQFPDLHSELNLSSLELGDSALYFCASSVDGGVNYGYTFGSGTRLTVV.

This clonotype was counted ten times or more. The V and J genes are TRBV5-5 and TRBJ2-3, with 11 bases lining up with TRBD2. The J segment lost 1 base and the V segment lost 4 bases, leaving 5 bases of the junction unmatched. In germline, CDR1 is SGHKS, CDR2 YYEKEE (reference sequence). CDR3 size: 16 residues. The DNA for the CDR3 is TGTGCCAGCAGCGCCCAGGGACTAGCGGGCACAGATACGCAGTATTTT. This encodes CASSAQGLAGTDTQYF.

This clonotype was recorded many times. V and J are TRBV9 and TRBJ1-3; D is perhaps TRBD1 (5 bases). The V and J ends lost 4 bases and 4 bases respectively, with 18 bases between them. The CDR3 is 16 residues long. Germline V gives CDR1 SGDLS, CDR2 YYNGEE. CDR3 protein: CASSPPVRGEGNTIYF. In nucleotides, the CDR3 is TGTGCCAGCAGCCCCCCAGTCCGGGGCGAAGGAAACACCATATATTTT. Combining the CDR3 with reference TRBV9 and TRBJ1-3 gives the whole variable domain DSGVTQTPKHLITATGQRVTLRCSPRSGDLSVYWYQQSLDQGLQFLIQYYNGEERAKGNILERFSAQQFPDLHSELNLSSLELGDSALYFCASSPPVRGEGNTIYFGEGSWLTVV.

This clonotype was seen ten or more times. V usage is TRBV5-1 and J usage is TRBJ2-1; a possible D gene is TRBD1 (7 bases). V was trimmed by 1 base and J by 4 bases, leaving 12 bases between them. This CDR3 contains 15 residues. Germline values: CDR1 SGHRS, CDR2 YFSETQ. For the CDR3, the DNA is TGCGCCAGCAGCTTGTACAGGGGAGGATACAATGAGCAGTTCTTC. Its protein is CASSLYRGGYNEQFF.

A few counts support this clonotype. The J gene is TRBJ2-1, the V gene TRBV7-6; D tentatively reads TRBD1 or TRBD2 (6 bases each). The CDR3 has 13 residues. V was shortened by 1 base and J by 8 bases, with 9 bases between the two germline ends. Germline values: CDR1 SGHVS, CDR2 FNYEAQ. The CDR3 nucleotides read TGTGCCAGCAGCTTAGGGGGGGCCGATGAGCAGTTCTTC. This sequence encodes CASSLGGADEQFF.

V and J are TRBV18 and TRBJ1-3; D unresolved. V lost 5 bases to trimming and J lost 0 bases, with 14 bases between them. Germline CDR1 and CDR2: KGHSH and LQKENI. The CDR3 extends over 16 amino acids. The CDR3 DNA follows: TGTGCCAGCTCAGACCCGGGCCCCTTCTCTGGAAACACCATATATTTT. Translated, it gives CASSDPGPFSGNTIYF.

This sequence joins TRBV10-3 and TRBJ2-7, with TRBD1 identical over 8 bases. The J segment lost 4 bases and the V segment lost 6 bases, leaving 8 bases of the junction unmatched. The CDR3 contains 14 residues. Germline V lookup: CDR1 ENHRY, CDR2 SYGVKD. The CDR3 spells CAIRRDRNSYEQYF. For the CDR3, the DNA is TGTGCCATCAGGAGGGACAGGAATAGTTACGAGCAGTACTTC.

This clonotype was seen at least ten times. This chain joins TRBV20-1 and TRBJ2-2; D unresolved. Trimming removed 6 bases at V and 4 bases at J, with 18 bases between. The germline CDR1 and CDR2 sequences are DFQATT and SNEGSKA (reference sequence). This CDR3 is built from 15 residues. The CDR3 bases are TGCAGTGCCCCTAACAGCTTGACGGGCACCGGGGAGCTGTTTTTT. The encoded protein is CSAPNSLTGTGELFF.

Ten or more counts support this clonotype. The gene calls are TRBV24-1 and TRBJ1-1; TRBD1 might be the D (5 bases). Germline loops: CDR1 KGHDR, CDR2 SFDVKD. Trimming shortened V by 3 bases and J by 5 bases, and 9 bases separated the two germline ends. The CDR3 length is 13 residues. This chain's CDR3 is CATSDTQGTEAFF. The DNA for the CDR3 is TGTGCCACCAGTGATACTCAGGGAACTGAAGCTTTCTTT.

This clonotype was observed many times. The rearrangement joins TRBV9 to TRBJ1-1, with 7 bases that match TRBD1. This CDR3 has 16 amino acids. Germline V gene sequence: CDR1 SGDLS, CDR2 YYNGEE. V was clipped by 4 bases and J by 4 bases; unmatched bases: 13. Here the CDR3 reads CASSQTTGMGGTEAFF. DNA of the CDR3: TGTGCCAGCAGCCAAACGACAGGGATGGGGGGCACTGAAGCTTTCTTT.

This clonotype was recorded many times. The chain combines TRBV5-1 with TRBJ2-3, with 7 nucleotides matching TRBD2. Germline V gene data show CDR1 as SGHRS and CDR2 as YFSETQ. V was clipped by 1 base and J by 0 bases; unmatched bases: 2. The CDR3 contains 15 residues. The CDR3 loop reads CASSLRGVSTDTQYF. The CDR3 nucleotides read TGCGCCAGCAGCTTGCGGGGGGTTAGCACAGATACGCAGTATTTT.